This T cell receptor beta chain derives from a study of blood T cell repertoires in COVID-19. Across the study: Spain, Italy and the United States supplied samples that represented acute and convalescent COVID-19.

Sequenced by immunoSEQ multiplex PCR; TCRdb stores in-frame clones only, minus some. The sample contains about 250,000 clones, roughly 80% of which appear only once. The CDR3 loop spans 14 amino acids. CDR1 is MNHEY, CDR2 SVGAGI, per germline. Concerning this clone: The junction departs from the called germline gene at one end, perhaps through a read error.

The specimen sequenced was peripheral blood. V gene TRBV6-5 combines with J gene TRBJ1-5; D is unresolved. The clonotype comes from an elderly woman with active or convalescent COVID-19. The CDR3 protein is CASSPRERNQPQHF. As DNA, the CDR3 is TGTGCCAGCAGTCCCCGGGAGAGGAATCAACCCCAGCATTTT.